This paragraph covers one TCR beta chain sequence. No antigen is known for it. The junction departs from the called germline gene at one end, perhaps through a read error. This record comes from a study of persistence of HIV-infected CD4 T cells. The CDR3 has 13 amino acids. Germline values: CDR1 LNHDA, CDR2 SQIVND (reference sequence). Study observations and caveats: Degenerate expanded CDR3beta sequences were enriched among CMV- and Gag-responding cells.

The stimulus was an HIV-1 Gag 15-mer peptide pool, 1 ug/peptide/mL. Sorting of responding CD4+ T cells relied on upregulated CD40 ligand together with CD69. For at least 4 years, plasma HIV-1 RNA was undetectable (<50 copies/mL). Before stimulation, PBMCs underwent CD8+ T cell depletion. Sequencing used immunoSEQ version 4 in survey mode. The repertoire was sequenced with immunoSEQ multiplex PCR; TCRdb's copy has only in-frame clones and lacks some. The profile shows about 30,000 clones, 70% of them singletons. The sample in question was CD4+ T cells sorted from PBMCs after roughly 19-hour stimulation, obtained from a patient who received antiretroviral therapy. The source of this sequence is an adult man with HIV who was CMV-seropositive. V usage is TRBV19 and J usage is TRBJ2-1; the D gene is possibly TRBD1 (6 bases). CDR3 residues: CASSIDQGKRRIF. CDR3 sequence (DNA): TGTGCCAGTAGTATAGATCAGGGGAAACGCCGGATCTTC.